A few counts support the clone carrying this T cell receptor beta chain. Its antigen is as yet unknown. Sequencing targeted expressed TCRB transcripts, as all isolated RNA had been reverse transcribed. Sequencing was performed with immunoSEQ multiplex PCR; in TCRdb, only in-frame clones are kept and a portion is missing. The top ten clones hold less than 0.65% of a sample with a few hundred thousand clones, around 9.6% of them seen once. CDR3 length equals 13 residues. V gave up 0 bases and J gave up 8 bases, with 10 bases separating them. CDR1 and CDR2 (germline): SGHTA, FQGTGA. This record belongs to a study of beta chain features in type 1 diabetes. Study-wide results and caveats: Shorter TCRB CDR3s, moderately but significantly so, were found in Type 1 diabetes patients in all four CD4+ subsets. VDJ junctions from type 1 diabetes patients carried fewer insertions and larger deletions.

CD45RO/CCR7/CD25/CD127/CD95/CD27 sorting isolated CD4+ naive, central memory, regulatory and stem cell-like memory cells. All sorted populations exceeded 98% purity. Sequencing input: central memory CD4+ T cells from blood. The chain carries TRBV7-3 and TRBJ1-2; D possibly corresponds to TRBD1 (5 bases). The clonotype originates from a man aged 25 to 45 with type 1 diabetes. The CDR3 protein is CASSLTKGDGYTF. In DNA form, the CDR3 reads TGTGCCAGCAGCTTAACGAAAGGGGACGGCTACACCTTC.